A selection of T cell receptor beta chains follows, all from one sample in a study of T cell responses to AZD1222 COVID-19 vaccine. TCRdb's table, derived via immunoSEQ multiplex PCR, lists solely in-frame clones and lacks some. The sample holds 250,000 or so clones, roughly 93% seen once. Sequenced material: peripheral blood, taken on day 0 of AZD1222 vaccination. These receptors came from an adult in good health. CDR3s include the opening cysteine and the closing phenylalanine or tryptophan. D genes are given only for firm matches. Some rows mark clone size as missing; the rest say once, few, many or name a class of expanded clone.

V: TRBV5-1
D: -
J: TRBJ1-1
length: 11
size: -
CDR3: CASSSSDEAFF
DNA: TGCGCCAGCAGCTCGTCAGACGAAGCTTTCTTT

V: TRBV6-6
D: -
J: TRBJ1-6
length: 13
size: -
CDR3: CASRQTVNSPLHF
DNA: TGTGCCAGCAGGCAAACAGTTAATTCACCCCTCCACTTT

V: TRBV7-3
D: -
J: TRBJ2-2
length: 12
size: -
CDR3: CASSFGTGELFF
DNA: TGTGCCAGCAGCTTTGGCACCGGGGAGCTGTTTTTT

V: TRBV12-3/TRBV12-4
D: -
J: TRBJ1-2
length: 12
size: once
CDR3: CASSLPGEGYTF
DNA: TGTGCCAGCAGTTTACCAGGGGAGGGCTACACCTTC

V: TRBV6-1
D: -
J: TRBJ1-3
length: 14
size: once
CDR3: CASSEGRSGNTIYF
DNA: TGTGCCAGCAGTGAGGGGAGATCTGGAAACACCATATATTTT

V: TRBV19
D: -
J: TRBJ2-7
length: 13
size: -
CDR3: CASSIPGAYEQYF
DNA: TGTGCCAGTAGTATTCCGGGCGCCTACGAGCAGTACTTC

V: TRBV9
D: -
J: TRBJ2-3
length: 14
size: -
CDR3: CASSPYLGPDTQYF
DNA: TGTGCCAGCAGCCCCTACCTCGGACCAGATACGCAGTATTTT

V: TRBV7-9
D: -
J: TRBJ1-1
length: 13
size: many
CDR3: CASSLPGTAEAFF
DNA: TGTGCCAGCAGCTTACCAGGGACCGCTGAAGCTTTCTTT

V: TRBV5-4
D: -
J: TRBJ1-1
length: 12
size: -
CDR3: CATDAGNTEAFF
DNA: TGTGCCACCGATGCTGGGAACACTGAAGCTTTCTTT

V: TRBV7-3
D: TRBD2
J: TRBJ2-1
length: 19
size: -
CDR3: CASSFTGPLSGGGNNEQFF
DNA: TGTGCCAGCAGCTTCACGGGCCCCCTCAGCGGGGGAGGGAACAATGAGCAGTTCTTC

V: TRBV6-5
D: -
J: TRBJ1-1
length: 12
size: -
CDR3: CASRDPNTEAFF
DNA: TGTGCCAGCAGGGACCCGAACACTGAAGCTTTCTTT

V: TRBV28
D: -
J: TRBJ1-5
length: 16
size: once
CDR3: CASSSPPGRNNQPQHF
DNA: TGTGCCAGCAGTTCCCCCCCGGGACGGAACAATCAGCCCCAGCATTTT

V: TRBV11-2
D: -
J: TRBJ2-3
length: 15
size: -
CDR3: CASSLSAGWPDTQYF
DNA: TGTGCCAGCAGCCTGTCCGCGGGGTGGCCAGATACGCAGTATTTT

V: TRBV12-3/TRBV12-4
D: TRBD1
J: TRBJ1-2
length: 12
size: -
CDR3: CASSIQGLGYTF
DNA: TGTGCCAGCTCAATACAGGGGCTTGGCTACACCTTC

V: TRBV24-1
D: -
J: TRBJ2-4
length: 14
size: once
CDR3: CATSDTTGDNIQYF
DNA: TGTGCCACCAGTGATACGACTGGGGACAACATTCAGTACTTC

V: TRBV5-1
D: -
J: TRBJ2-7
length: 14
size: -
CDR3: CASSSSPSGYEQYF
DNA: TGCGCCAGCAGCTCAAGCCCCTCCGGGTACGAGCAGTACTTC

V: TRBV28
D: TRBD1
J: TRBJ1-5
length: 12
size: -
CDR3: CASKRGRWPQHF
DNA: TGTGCCAGCAAAAGGGGGCGATGGCCCCAGCATTTT

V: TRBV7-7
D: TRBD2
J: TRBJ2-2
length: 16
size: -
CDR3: CASSIGPSGSFGELFF
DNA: TGTGCCAGCAGCATAGGCCCTAGCGGGAGCTTCGGGGAGCTGTTTTTT

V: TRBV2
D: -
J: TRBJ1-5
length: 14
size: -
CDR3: CASSEATGNQPQHF
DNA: TGTGCCAGCAGTGAAGCTACAGGGAATCAGCCCCAGCATTTT

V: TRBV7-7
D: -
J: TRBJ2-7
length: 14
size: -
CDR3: CASSMAEGISEQYF
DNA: TGTGCTAGCAGCATGGCGGAGGGCATTAGCGAGCAGTACTTC

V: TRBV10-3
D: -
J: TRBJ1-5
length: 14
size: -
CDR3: CAISEGAKGQPQHF
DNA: TGTGCCATCAGTGAGGGGGCGAAGGGACAGCCCCAGCATTTT

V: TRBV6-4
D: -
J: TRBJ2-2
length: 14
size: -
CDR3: CASSEGSLTGELFF
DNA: TGTGCCAGCAGTGAGGGCAGCCTCACCGGGGAGCTGTTTTTT

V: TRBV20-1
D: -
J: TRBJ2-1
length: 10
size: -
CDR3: CSAIDNEQFF
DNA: TGCAGTGCCATAGACAACGAGCAGTTCTTC

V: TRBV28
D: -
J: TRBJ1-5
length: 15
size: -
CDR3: CASSQGWGAHQPQHF
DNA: TGTGCCAGCAGTCAAGGGTGGGGGGCCCATCAGCCCCAGCATTTT

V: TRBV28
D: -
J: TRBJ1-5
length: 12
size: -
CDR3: CASSLGLQPQHF
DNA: TGTGCCAGCAGTTTGGGGTTGCAGCCCCAGCATTTT

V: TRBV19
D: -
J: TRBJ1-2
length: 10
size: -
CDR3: CASSIGRYTF
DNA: TGTGCCAGTAGTATAGGCAGGTACACCTTC

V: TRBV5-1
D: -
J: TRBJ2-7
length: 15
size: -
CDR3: CASKGLVGDTYEQYF
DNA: TGCGCCAGCAAGGGATTAGTAGGGGACACCTACGAGCAGTACTTC

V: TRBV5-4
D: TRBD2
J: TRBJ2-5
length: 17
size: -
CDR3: CASSFEGLAGVLETQYF
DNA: TGTGCCAGCAGCTTCGAAGGACTAGCGGGAGTTCTGGAGACCCAGTACTTC

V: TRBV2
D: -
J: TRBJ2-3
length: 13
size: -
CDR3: CASRRDRTDTQYF
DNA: TGTGCCAGCAGGAGGGACCGCACAGATACGCAGTATTTT

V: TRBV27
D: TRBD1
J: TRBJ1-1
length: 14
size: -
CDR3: CASKPGTENTEAFF
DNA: TGTGCCAGCAAGCCTGGGACAGAGAACACTGAAGCTTTCTTT

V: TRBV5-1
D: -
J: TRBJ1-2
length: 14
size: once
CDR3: CASSLGGWSYGYTF
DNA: TGCGCCAGCAGCTTGGGAGGGTGGAGCTATGGCTACACCTTC

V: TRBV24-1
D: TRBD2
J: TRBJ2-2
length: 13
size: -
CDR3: CATGGEATGELFF
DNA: TGTGCCACCGGGGGGGAGGCAACCGGGGAGCTGTTTTTT

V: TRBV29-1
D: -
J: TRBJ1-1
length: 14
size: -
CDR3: CSVAGGALNTEAFF
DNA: TGCAGCGTCGCCGGGGGGGCTCTGAACACTGAAGCTTTCTTT

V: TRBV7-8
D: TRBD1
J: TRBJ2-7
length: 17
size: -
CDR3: CASSLRRGLAPTYEQYF
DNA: TGTGCCAGCAGCCTTCGCAGGGGGCTAGCGCCAACCTACGAGCAGTACTTC

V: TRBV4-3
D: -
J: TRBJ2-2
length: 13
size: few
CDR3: CASSQGFDGELFF
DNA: TGCGCCAGCAGTCAAGGGTTCGACGGGGAGCTGTTTTTT

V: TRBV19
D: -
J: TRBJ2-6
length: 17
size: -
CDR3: CASRSPQRGSGANVLTF
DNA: TGTGCCAGTAGATCCCCCCAGAGGGGCTCTGGGGCCAACGTCCTGACTTTC

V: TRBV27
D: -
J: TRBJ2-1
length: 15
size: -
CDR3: CASSLRYQGAAEQFF
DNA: TGTGCCAGCAGTTTACGGTACCAAGGGGCTGCTGAGCAGTTCTTC

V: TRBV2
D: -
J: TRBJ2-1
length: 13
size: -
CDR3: CASSEVKYNEQFF
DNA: TGTGCCAGCAGTGAGGTAAAGTACAATGAGCAGTTCTTC

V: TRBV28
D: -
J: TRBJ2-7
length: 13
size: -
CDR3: CASRTVSSYEQYF
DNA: TGTGCCAGCAGGACAGTAAGCTCCTACGAGCAGTACTTC

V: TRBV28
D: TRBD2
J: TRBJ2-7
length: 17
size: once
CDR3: CASSLRRLAGGPNEQYF
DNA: TGTGCCAGCAGTTTAAGGCGACTAGCGGGAGGGCCTAACGAGCAGTACTTC

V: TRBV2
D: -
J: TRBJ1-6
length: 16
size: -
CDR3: CASSEPRLRDNSPLHF
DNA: TGTGCCAGCAGTGAACCGAGGTTGAGGGATAATTCACCCCTCCACTTT

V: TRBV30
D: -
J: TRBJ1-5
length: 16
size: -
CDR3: CAWSGSGWGSNQPQHF
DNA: TGTGCCTGGAGTGGATCGGGATGGGGGAGCAATCAGCCCCAGCATTTT

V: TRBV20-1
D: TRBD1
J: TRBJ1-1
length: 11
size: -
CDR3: CSAPDRAEAFF
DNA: TGCAGTGCTCCGGACAGGGCGGAAGCTTTCTTT

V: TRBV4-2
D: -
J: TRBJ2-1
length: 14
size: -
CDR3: CASSARTLESEQFF
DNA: TGTGCCAGCAGCGCAAGGACACTGGAGTCTGAGCAGTTCTTC

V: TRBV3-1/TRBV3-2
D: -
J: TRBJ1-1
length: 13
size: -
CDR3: CASSQVAGSEAFF
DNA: TGTGCCAGCAGCCAAGTGGCAGGTAGTGAAGCTTTCTTT

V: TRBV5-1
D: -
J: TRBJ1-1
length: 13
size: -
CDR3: CASSLEGHTEAFF
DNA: TGCGCCAGCAGCTTAGAAGGGCACACTGAAGCTTTCTTT

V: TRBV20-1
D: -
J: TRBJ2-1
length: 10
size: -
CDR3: CSALTYQEFF
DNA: TGCAGTGCTCTCACGTATCAGGAGTTCTTC

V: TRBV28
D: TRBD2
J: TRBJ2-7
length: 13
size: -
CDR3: CASRRTGGYEQYF
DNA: TGTGCCAGCAGGAGGACGGGGGGCTACGAGCAGTACTTC

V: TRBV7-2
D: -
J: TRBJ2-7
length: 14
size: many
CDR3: CASSSQLGAIEQYF
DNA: TGTGCCAGCAGCTCCCAGCTAGGAGCTATAGAGCAGTACTTC

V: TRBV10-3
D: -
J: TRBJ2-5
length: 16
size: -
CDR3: CAIRKEGWGPGETQYF
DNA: TGTGCCATCAGGAAGGAGGGATGGGGACCCGGAGAGACCCAGTACTTC